This T cell receptor (beta chain) was sequenced in a study of blood T cell repertoires in COVID-19. Repertoires were generated with immunoSEQ multiplex PCR, while TCRdb's copy carries only in-frame clones and drops some. The data show 75,000 to 100,000 clones, 75% to 90% seen once. For this clone: One junction end disagrees with the germline gene, perhaps due to a read error.

The CDR3 is 15 amino acids. In germline, CDR1 is GTSNPN, CDR2 SVGIG (reference sequence). The TCR was taken from a man older than 75 with acute or convalescent COVID-19. Specimen: peripheral blood. The chain couples TRBV30 to TRBJ1-2, with TRBD1 matching 7 bases. The CDR3 is CAWTSGTQGPYRYTF. The CDR3 region has the DNA TGTGCCTGGACATCCGGAACACAGGGGCCCTATCGCTACACCTTC.